This record concerns one T cell receptor (beta chain) sequence. The data stem from a study of blood T cell repertoires in COVID-19. As for the study in general: The analysed material was cDNA or gDNA that came from T cells, B-cell-depleted T cells, or PBMCs.

The ends were cut back, 0 bases at V and 6 bases at J, with 7 bases in the middle. This CDR3 spans 13 amino acids. Germline lookup yields CDR1 MGHRA and CDR2 YSYEKL. Method: immunoSEQ multiplex PCR; TCRdb's copy keeps in-frame clones and lacks some. The sample holds roughly 290,000 clones, around 81% seen once. The material sequenced was peripheral blood. The sequence was collected from a woman aged 50 to 60 with active or convalescent COVID-19. The rearrangement uses TRBV4-1 and TRBJ2-3, with D perhaps matching TRBD2 (5 bases). CDR3 bases: TGCGCCAGCAGCCAAGATTGGAGGGATACGCAGTATTTT. Its protein is CASSQDWRDTQYF.